A single sample gave rise to the 6 T cell receptor beta chains below, sequenced in a study of T cells in Graves' hyperthyroidism and ophthalmopathy. RNA transcripts gave rise to amplified TCR beta CDR3 regions. HTBI primers were used for first-round RT-PCR of the TCR CDR3. TCRdb re-called the multiplex PCR reads with MiXCR, one entry per CDR3 protein. This table has almost 600,000 distinct CDR3 sequences, roughly 46% appearing once. The sample was peripheral blood or thyroid tissue (not recorded which). These receptors all stem from a woman under 30 with Graves' hyperthyroidism.

The chain joins TRBV7-2 to TRBJ2-1, with TRBD1 matching 7 bases. CDR1 SGHTA and CDR2 FQGNSA come from the germline V gene. The CDR3 totals 15 residues. V shed 4 bases and J 0 bases; nucleotides not matched to a gene: 3. CDR3 coding DNA: TGTGCCAGCAGCTCGGGACAGAGCTCCTACAATGAGCAGTTCTTC. Translated: CASSSGQSSYNEQFF.

This chain connects TRBV7-2 to TRBJ2-3; D gene ambiguous. The V gene lost 5 bases and the J gene lost 0 bases, with 12 bases spanning the gap. CDR1 SGHTA and CDR2 FQGNSA come from the germline V gene. This CDR3 has 15 amino acids. DNA for the CDR3: TGTGCCAGCAGCCGCTCTGGGGTTAGCACAGATACGCAGTATTTT. Its translation: CASSRSGVSTDTQYF.

This clonotype came up many times. This chain joins TRBV5-1 and TRBJ1-5; D may be TRBD1 (6 bases). The CDR3 is 14 residues long. CDR1 is SGHRS, CDR2 YFSETQ, per germline. The germline V and J ends were trimmed by 6 bases and 2 bases, with 12 bases remaining between them. CDR3 amino acids: CASTGEVGNQPQHF. CDR3 DNA: TGCGCCAGCACAGGGGAGGTTGGCAATCAGCCCCAGCATTTT.

The CDR3 spells CSASDRGWGTEAFF. The CDR3 DNA sequence: TGCAGTGCTAGTGACAGGGGGTGGGGGACTGAAGCTTTCTTT. The J gene is TRBJ1-1, the V gene TRBV20-1; 9 bases align to TRBD1. V was pared by 3 bases and J by 5 bases, with 7 bases of the junction left unmatched. The CDR3 sequence is 14 residues long. The germline CDR1 and CDR2 sequences are DFQATT and SNEGSKA (reference sequence).

The sample holds many counts of this clonotype. The rearrangement joins TRBV20-1 to TRBJ2-7, with 8 bases that match TRBD1. The germline V gene has CDR1 DFQATT and CDR2 SNEGSKA (reference sequence). V dropped 4 bases and J dropped 1; count of bases not matched to a gene: 3. CDR3 length: 13 residues. The CDR3 protein is CSATGQASYEQYF. The CDR3 coding sequence is TGCAGTGCTACGGGACAGGCTTCCTACGAGCAGTACTTC.

The chain links TRBV10-3 to TRBJ2-5, with 8 bases matching TRBD1. The end of the DNA fits TRBJ2-7 better, so the J call may be wrong. CDR3 size: 14 residues. From germline, CDR1 is ENHRY and CDR2 SYGVKD. The CDR3 here is CAISMGQVDYEQYF. CDR3 bases: TGTGCCATCAGTATGGGACAGGTTGACTACGAGCAGTACTTC.